This TCR beta chain stems from a study of T cells in Graves' hyperthyroidism and ophthalmopathy. Looking at the study overall: Peripheral blood collection took place at initial diagnosis, before any treatment.

Findings and limits, study-wide: Patients with ophthalmopathy were separated from those with stable hyperthyroidism by a 13 V-J model.

V was clipped by 1 base and J by 3 bases, with 16 bases between them. Germline CDR1 MGHRA, CDR2 YSYEKL. CDR3 length: 16 amino acids. This clonotype occurred many times. Antigen specificity is unknown. Clinical symptoms, serum thyroxine and TRAb, thyroid ultrasound and orbital computed tomography together formed the diagnostic basis. PBMCs were derived from roughly 10 ml fresh peripheral blood. Amplification of TCR beta CDR3 regions was performed using RNA transcripts as template. An initial round of RT-PCR targeting the TCR CDR3 relied on the HTBI primer set. MiXCR was run by TCRdb on the multiplex PCR reads, yielding one entry per CDR3 protein. The sample includes more than 300,000 distinct CDR3 sequences, approximately 14% of them seen just once.

Sequencing was done on a sample of blood. The rearrangement links TRBV4-1 to TRBJ2-7; the D gene is possibly TRBD1 (5 bases). This clonotype was obtained from a woman in her 30s with Graves' ophthalmopathy. For the CDR3, the DNA is TGCGCCAGCAGCCAAGCCACAGGAGTTGCCCTCTACGAGCAGTACTTC. Translated: CASSQATGVALYEQYF.